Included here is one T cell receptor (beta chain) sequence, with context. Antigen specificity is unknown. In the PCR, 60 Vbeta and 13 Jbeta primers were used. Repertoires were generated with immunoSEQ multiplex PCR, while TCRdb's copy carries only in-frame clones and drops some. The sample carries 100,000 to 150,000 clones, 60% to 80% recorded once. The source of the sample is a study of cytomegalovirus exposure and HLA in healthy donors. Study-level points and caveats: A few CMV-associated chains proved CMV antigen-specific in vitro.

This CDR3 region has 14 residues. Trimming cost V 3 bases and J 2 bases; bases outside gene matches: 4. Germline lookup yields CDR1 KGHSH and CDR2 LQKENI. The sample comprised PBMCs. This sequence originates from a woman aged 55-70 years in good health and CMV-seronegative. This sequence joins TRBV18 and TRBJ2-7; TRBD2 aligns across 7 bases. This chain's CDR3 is CASSPSREAYEQYF. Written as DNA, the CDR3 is TGTGCCAGCTCACCCAGCCGGGAGGCCTACGAGCAGTACTTC.